This record covers a single TCR beta chain. Its antigen is as yet unknown. These data come from a study of shared clonotypes between healthy human individuals. About the research overall: Used for every donor were three CD4 naive, three CD4 memory, two CD8 naive and one CD8 memory plate.

Those who donated were healthy HIV-negative adults, with no recent acute infections or vaccinations reported. TCRdb keeps only in-frame clones here, not all; method: immunoSEQ multiplex PCR. The data contain over 1.5 million clones, 95% to 99% of them singletons. Study-level results: Clonotype sharing among donors was thought likely to change with sequencing depth.

The V end was cut by 4 bases, the J end by 6 bases, with 22 bases between. This CDR3 region has 16 residues. Germline lookup yields CDR1 SGHAT and CDR2 FQNNGV. The gene calls are TRBV11-2 and TRBJ2-7, with no clear D. The sequenced sample was naive CD4+ T cells sorted from blood. Subset defined: CD45RA+ positively selected. The TCR sequence derives from a man aged 25 to 45 in good health. The CDR3 sequence is CASSSRQDGWEGEQYF. CDR3 coding DNA: TGTGCCAGCAGCTCTCGGCAAGATGGTTGGGAAGGCGAGCAGTACTTC.